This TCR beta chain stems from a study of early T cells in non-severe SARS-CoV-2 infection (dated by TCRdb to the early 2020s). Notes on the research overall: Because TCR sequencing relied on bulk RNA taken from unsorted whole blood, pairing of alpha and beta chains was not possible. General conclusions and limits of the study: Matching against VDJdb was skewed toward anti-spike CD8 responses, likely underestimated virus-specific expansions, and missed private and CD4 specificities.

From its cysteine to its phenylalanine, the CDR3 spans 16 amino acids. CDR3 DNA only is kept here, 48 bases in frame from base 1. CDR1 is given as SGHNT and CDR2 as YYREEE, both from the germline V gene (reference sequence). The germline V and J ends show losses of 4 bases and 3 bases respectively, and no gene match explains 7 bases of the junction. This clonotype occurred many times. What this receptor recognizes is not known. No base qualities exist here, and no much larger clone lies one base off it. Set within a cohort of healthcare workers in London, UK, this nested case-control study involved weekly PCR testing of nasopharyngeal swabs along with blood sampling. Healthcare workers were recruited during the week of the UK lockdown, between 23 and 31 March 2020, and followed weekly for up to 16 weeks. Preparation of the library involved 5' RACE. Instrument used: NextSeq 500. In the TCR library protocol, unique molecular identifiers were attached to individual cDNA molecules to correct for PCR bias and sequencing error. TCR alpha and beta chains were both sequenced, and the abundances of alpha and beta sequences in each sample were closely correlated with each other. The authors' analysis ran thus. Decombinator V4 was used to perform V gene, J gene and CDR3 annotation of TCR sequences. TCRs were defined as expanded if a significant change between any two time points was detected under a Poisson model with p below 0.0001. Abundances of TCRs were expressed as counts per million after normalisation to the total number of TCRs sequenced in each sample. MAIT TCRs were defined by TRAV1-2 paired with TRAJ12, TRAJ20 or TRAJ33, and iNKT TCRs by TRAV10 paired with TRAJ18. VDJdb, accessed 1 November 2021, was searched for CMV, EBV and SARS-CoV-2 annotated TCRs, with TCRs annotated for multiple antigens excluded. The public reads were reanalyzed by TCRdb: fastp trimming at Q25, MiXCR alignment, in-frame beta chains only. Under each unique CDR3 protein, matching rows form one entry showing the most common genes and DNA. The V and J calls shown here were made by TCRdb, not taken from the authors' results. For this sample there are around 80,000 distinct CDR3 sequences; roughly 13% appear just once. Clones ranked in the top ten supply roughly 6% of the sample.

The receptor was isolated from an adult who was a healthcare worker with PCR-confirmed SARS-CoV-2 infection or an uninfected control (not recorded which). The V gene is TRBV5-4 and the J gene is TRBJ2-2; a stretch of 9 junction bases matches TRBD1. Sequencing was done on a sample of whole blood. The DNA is TGTGCCAGCAGCGCCTGGACAGGGGCGGACACCGGGGAGCTGTTTTTT. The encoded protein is CASSAWTGADTGELFF.